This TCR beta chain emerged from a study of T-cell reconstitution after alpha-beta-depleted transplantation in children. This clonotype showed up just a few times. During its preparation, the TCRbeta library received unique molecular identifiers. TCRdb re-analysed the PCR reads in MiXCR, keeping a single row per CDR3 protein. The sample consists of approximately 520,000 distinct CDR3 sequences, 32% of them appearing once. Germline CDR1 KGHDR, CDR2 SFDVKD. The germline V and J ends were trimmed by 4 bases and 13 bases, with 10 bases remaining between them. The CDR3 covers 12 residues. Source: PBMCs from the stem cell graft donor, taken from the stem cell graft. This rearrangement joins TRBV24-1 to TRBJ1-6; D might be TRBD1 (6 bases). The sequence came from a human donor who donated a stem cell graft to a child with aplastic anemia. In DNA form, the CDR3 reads TGTGCCACCAGTGACTCCGGACAGCCCCTCCACTTT. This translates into CATSDSGQPLHF.